Listed below are T cell receptor beta chains from one sample, sequenced in a study of T-cell reconstitution after alpha-beta-depleted transplantation in children. One entry per CDR3 protein, called by TCRdb with MiXCR from the PCR reads. The table records hundreds of thousands of distinct CDR3 sequences, 16% of them present only once. The source was PBMCs from the stem cell graft donor, collected from the stem cell graft. These receptor sequences come from a human donor who donated a stem cell graft to a child with acute myeloid leukemia. The CDR3 runs from the conserved cysteine through the conserved F or W.

CDR3 length: 15; V gene: TRBV28; J gene: TRBJ1-5; CDR3 protein: CASSAHREGYQPQHF
CDR3 length: 14; V gene: TRBV4-2; J gene: TRBJ2-1; CDR3 protein: CASSLEDFYNEQFF
CDR3 length: 15; V gene: TRBV20-1; J gene: TRBJ2-5; CDR3 protein: CSATPLAGGRETQYF
CDR3 length: 11; V gene: TRBV27; J gene: TRBJ1-4; CDR3 protein: CASRREEKLFF
CDR3 length: 14; V gene: TRBV7-2; J gene: TRBJ2-3; CDR3 protein: CASSLVWVADTQYF
CDR3 length: 21; V gene: TRBV20-1; J gene: TRBJ1-5; CDR3 protein: CSARDSQKGHGRLRPNQPQHF
CDR3 length: 12; V gene: TRBV20-1; J gene: TRBJ1-2; CDR3 protein: CSAPDSVHGYTF
CDR3 length: 15; V gene: TRBV20-1; J gene: TRBJ2-7; CDR3 protein: CSARDWTSGDYEQYF
CDR3 length: 15; V gene: TRBV20-1; J gene: TRBJ2-1; CDR3 protein: CSAREKRGLYNEQFF
CDR3 length: 12; V gene: TRBV15; J gene: TRBJ2-1; CDR3 protein: CATSSPPDEQFF
CDR3 length: 16; V gene: TRBV15; J gene: TRBJ1-2; CDR3 protein: CATSRDPPGQHYGYTF
CDR3 length: 14; V gene: TRBV29-1; J gene: TRBJ2-1; CDR3 protein: CSVEGLAPYNEQFF
CDR3 length: 14; V gene: TRBV6-1; J gene: TRBJ1-1; CDR3 protein: CASYGGLGFTEAFF
CDR3 length: 22; V gene: TRBV21-1; J gene: TRBJ2-1; CDR3 protein: CASSKAPRPRTSGTGRRDEQFF